The TCR beta chain under discussion was sequenced for a study of blood T cells in healthy people across ages. Study results and limitations: The unsorted PBMCs prevented any conclusive comparison of naive versus antigen-experienced cells.

A note on this clonotype: The antigen remains unidentified.

Through a sample-barcoded 5' primer and a J-beta primer mix, a second PCR was run for about 6 to 11 cycles. A single record per CDR3 protein comes from TCRdb applying MiXCR to the 5' RACE reads. The sample yields under 700,000 distinct CDR3 sequences, around 24% seen once. With V trimmed by 3 bases and J by 1 base, 8 bases remained unmatched. This CDR3 spans 16 amino acids. Germline CDR1 and CDR2: MNHEY and SMNVEV (reference sequence). A further study also used this sample, focusing on T cells of mothers and their children.

The sequenced material came from blood. This clonotype was obtained from a boy between 5 and 17 years old in good health. The chain combines TRBV27 with TRBJ2-5; 7 positions agree with TRBD2. The CDR3: CASSFISGTIQETQYF. In nucleotides, the CDR3 is TGTGCCAGCAGTTTTATATCGGGGACTATCCAAGAGACCCAGTACTTC.